The sequence of this TCR beta chain was determined in a study of blood T cell repertoires in COVID-19. Shortly before study entry, within 2 weeks, exposed participants had met a COVID-19 case. In the source study's methods: Scientists estimated how many nucleated cells there were by amplifying reference gene primers. Generated by immunoSEQ multiplex PCR, the TCRdb table keeps only in-frame clones and is missing some. The V and J calls and clone size are taken from that table; D and trimming were inferred from the DNA. The data hold approximately 380,000 clones, with roughly 92% observed a single time. The V end lost 10 bases, the J end lost 2 bases, and 20 bases lay between the germline ends. CDR1 is SNHLY and CDR2 is FYNNEI in the germline V gene. The CDR3 covers 15 residues.

The source is a woman aged 40 to 50 who had been exposed to COVID-19. Material: PBMCs or T cells enriched from blood (not recorded which). V gene TRBV2 combines with J gene TRBJ1-2; D unclear. CDR3: CANQAAGMSNYGYTF. In DNA, the CDR3 is TGTGCCAACCAAGCCGCGGGGATGAGCAACTATGGCTACACCTTC. Complete variable domain (other parts from reference TRBV2 and TRBJ1-2): EPEVTQTPSHQVTQMGQEVILRCVPISNHLYFYWYRQILGQKVEFLVSFYNNEISEKSEIFDDQFSVERPDGSNFTLKIRSTKLEDSAMYFCANQAAGMSNYGYTFGSGTRLTVV.